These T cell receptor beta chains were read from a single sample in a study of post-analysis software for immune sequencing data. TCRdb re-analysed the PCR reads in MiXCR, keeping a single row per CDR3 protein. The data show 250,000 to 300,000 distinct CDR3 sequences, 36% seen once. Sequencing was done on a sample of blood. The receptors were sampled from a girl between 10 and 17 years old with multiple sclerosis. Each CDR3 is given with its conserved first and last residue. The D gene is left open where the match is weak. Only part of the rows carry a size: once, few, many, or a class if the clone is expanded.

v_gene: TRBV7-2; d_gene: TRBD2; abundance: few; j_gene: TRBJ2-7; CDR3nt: TGTGCCGGCAGTCCCAGCGGGGGGGCCTATCACAATGAGCAGTACTTC; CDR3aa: CAGSPSGGAYHNEQYF
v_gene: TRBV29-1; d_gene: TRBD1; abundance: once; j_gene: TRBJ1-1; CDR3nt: TGCAGCGTTGAAGAGGGGACAGGGGGGCACGCTTTCTTT; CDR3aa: CSVEEGTGGHAFF
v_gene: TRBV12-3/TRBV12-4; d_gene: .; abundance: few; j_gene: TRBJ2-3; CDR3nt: TGTGCCGAACTCCCTGCGGGTGGAACAGATACGCAGTATTTT; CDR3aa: CAELPAGGTDTQYF
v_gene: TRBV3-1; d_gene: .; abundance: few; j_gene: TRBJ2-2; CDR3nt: TGTGCCAGCAGCCAAGCACTACACACCGGGGAGCTGTTTTTT; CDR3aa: CASSQALHTGELFF
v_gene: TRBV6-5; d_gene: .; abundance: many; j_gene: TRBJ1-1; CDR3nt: TGTGCCAGCCGAACCGGACGGAACACTGAAGCTTTCTTT; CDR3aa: CASRTGRNTEAFF
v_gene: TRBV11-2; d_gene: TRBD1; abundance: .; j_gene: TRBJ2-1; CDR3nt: TGTGCCAGCAGCTTAATGGCAGGGGGCAAGAATGAGCAGTTCTTC; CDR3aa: CASSLMAGGKNEQFF
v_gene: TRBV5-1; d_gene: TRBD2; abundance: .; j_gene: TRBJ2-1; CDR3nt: TGCGCCAGCAGCTGGACTAGTTTAAATGAGCAGTTCTTC; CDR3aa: CASSWTSLNEQFF
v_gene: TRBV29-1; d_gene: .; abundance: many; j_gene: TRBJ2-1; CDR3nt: TGCAGCGGGCGGGACGATGTTACGAATGAGCAGTTCTTC; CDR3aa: CSGRDDVTNEQFF
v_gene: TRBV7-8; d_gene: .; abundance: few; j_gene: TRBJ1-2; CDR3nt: TGTGCCAGCAACTTCAACGGTCTGCCGGGCTACACCTTC; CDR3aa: CASNFNGLPGYTF
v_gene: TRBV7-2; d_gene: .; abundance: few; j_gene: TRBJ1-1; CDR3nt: TGTGCCAGCAGCTTAGATCGGCAGTTTGAAGCTTTCTTT; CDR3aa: CASSLDRQFEAFF
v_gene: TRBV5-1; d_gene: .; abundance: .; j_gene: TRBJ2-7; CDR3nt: TGCGCCAGCAGCTTAGGCAGGCCAACCTACGAGCAGTACTTC; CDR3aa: CASSLGRPTYEQYF
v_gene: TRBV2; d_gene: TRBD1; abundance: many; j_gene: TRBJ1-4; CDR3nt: TGTGCCAGCGGTAGGACAGGGGCTGAAAAACTGTTTTTT; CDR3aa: CASGRTGAEKLFF
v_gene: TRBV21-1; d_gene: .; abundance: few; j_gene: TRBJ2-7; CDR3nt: TGTGCCAGCAGCAAAAACAGGGGGTACGAGCAGTACTTC; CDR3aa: CASSKNRGYEQYF
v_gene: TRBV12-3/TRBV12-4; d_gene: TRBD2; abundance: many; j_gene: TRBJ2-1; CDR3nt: TGTGCCAGCAGTTCTCACTCGACTAGCGGGAGGGTGGGTGAGCAGTTCTTC; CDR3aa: CASSSHSTSGRVGEQFF
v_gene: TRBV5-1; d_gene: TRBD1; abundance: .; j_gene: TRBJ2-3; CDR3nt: TGCGCCAGCAGCCGCGGACAGGGGGCGAGGTCGGATACGCAGTATTTT; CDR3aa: CASSRGQGARSDTQYF
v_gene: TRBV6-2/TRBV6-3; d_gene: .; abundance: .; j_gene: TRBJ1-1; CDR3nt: TGTGCCAGCAGTAAAGGACAGTTACTTGAAGCTTTCTTT; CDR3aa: CASSKGQLLEAFF
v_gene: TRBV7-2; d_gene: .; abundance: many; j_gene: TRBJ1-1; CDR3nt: TGTGCCAGCAGTCCGGTGGGCCGCATGAACACTGAAGCTTTCTTT; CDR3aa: CASSPVGRMNTEAFF
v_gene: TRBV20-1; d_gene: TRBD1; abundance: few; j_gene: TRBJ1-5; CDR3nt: TGCAGTGCTAGAGATGGGGGACAGGGCTGTCGGCCCCAGCATTTT; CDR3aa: CSARDGGQGCRPQHF
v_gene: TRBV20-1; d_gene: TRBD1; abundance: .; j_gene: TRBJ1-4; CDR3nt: TGCAGTGCTAGGTCATTCAGGACAGGGGGGGAAAAACTGTTTTTT; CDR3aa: CSARSFRTGGEKLFF
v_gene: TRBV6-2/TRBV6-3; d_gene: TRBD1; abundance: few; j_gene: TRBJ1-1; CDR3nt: TGTGCCAGCATGGACAGGGTCAACACTGAAGCTTTCTTT; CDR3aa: CASMDRVNTEAFF
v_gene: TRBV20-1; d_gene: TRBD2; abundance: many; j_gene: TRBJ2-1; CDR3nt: TGCAGTGCTAGTGTGTCTAGCGGGAGCAATGAGCAGTTCTTC; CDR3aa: CSASVSSGSNEQFF
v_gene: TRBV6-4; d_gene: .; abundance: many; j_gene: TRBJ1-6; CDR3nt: TGTGCCAGCAGTGACAGGGGGTTAAGAAATTCACCCCTCCACTTT; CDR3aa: CASSDRGLRNSPLHF
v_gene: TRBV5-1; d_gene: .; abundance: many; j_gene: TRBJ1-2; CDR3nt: TGCGCCAGCAGCCCTCTCCACAGTTCTAACTATGGCTACACCTTC; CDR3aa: CASSPLHSSNYGYTF
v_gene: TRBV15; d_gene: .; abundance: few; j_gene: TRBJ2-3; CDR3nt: TGTGCCACCAGCAGAGATCAGAAGCAAGATACGCAGTATTTT; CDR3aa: CATSRDQKQDTQYF
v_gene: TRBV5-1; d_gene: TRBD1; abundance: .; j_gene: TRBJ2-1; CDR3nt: TGCGCCAGCAGCTTGGCCACAGGGACAGGGCCATACAATGAGCAGTTCTTC; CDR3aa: CASSLATGTGPYNEQFF
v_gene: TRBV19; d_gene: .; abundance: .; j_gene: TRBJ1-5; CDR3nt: TGTGCCAGTAGTCCCTCCGCTCAGCCCCAGCATTTT; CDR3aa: CASSPSAQPQHF
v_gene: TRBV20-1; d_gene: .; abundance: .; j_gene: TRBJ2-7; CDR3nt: TGCAGTGCAAAGAGGTCGGGCAAATACGAGCAGTACTTC; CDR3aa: CSAKRSGKYEQYF
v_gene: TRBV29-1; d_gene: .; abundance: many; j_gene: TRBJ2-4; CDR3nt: TGCAGCGTTACCACGTTAGCCAAAAACATTCAGTACTTC; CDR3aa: CSVTTLAKNIQYF
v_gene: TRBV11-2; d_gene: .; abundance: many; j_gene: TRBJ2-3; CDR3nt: TGTGCCAGCAGCCCAGCCCGATCGAGGGCCGATACGCAGTATTTT; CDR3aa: CASSPARSRADTQYF
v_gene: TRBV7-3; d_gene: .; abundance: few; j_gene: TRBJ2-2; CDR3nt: TGTGCCACCGGGTATGGGGAAACCGGGGAGCTGTTTTTT; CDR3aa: CATGYGETGELFF
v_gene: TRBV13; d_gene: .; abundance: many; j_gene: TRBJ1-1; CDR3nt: TGTGCCAGCATAATTCGCGGGGCAGACACTGAAGCTTTCTTT; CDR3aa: CASIIRGADTEAFF
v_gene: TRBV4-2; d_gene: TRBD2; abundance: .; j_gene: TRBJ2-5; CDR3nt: TGTGCCAGCAGCCAAGATCTAGCGGGAGGGCATCGGGAGACCCAGTACTTC; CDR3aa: CASSQDLAGGHRETQYF
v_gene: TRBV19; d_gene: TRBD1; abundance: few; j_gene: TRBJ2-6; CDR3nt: TGTGCCAGTACCCGGCAGGGGGCTGGGGCCAACGTCCCGACTTTC; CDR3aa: CASTRQGAGANVPTF
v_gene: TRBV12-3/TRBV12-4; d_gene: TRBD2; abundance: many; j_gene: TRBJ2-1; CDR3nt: TGTGCCAGCAGACGAGGGACTACCAATGAGCAGTTCTTC; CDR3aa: CASRRGTTNEQFF
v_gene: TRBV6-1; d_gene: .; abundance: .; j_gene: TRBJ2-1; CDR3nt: TGTGCCAGCTGCCTGGTTGGGGCATACTCCTACAATGAGCAGTTCTTC; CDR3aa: CASCLVGAYSYNEQFF
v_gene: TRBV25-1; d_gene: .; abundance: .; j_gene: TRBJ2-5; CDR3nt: TGTGCCAGCAGTGACAGCAAGGGGTGGGGAGAGACCCAGTACTTC; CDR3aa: CASSDSKGWGETQYF
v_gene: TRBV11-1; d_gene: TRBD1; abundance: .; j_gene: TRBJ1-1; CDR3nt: TGTGCCAGCAGCTTAGCGAAAATAGCAGGGACAGACTTGAACACTGAAGCTTTCTTT; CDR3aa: CASSLAKIAGTDLNTEAFF
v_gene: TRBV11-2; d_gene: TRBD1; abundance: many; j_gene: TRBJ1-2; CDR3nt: TGTGCCAGCAGCCCGGGGGGCAGGGCAGGGGGACGCAGCTATGGCTACACCTTC; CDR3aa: CASSPGGRAGGRSYGYTF
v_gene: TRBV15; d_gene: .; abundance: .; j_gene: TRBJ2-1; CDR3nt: TGTGCCACCCTCAGACACAATGAGCAGTTCTTC; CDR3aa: CATLRHNEQFF
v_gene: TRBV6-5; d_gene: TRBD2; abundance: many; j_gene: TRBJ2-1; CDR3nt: TGTGCCAGCAGTTCGGGACTAGCGGGGGGACACTCTTTTTACAATGAGCAGTTCTTC; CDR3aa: CASSSGLAGGHSFYNEQFF